This paragraph covers one T cell receptor (beta chain) sequence. The data are from a study of technical replicates of blood from four donors. The ends lost 2 bases at V and 3 bases at J; junction bases unmatched: 7. This CDR3 comprises 16 residues. CDR1 is WSHSY, CDR2 SAAADI, per germline. The data were produced by immunoSEQ multiplex PCR, yet TCRdb's version contains in-frame clones alone and is incomplete. The repertoire holds about 87,000 clones, with approximately 95% as singletons. The chain links TRBV10-2 to TRBJ2-3; 8 bases line up with TRBD2. Sequencing was carried out using T cells isolated from PBMCs. This TCR was recovered from a human donor in good health. CDR3 amino acids: CASSETMTSVTDTQYF. The CDR3 region has the DNA TGCGCCAGCAGTGAGACGATGACTAGCGTTACAGATACGCAGTATTTT.